These T cell receptor beta chains were read from a single sample in a study of blood T cell repertoires in COVID-19. The data were produced by immunoSEQ multiplex PCR, yet TCRdb's version contains in-frame clones alone and is incomplete. The table includes under 300,000 clones, approximately 90% detected once. The sample was PBMCs or T cells enriched from blood (not recorded which). The receptors originated from a woman in her 30s with acute COVID-19. Both conserved end residues are part of each CDR3. Each record gives: J gene, D gene, clone size, V gene, CDR3 protein, CDR3 DNA. A D gene is named only where the DNA matches it firmly. Some rows mark clone size as missing; the rest say once, few, many or name a class of expanded clone.

TRBJ1-5 TRBD1 NA TRBV3-1/TRBV3-2 CASSKDRVQPQHF TGTGCCAGCAGCAAGGACAGGGTTCAGCCCCAGCATTTT
TRBJ1-1 NA once TRBV28 CASSDPVEATEAFF TGTGCCAGCAGTGATCCAGTCGAGGCCACTGAAGCTTTCTTT
TRBJ2-3 TRBD2 NA TRBV25-1 CASSEPGGTDTQYF TGTGCCAGCAGTGAACCCGGGGGGACAGATACGCAGTATTTT
TRBJ1-5 TRBD1 once TRBV30 CAWSPRRGQIYSNQPQHF TGTGCCTGGAGTCCCCGTAGGGGGCAGATCTATAGCAATCAGCCCCAGCATTTT
TRBJ2-3 NA NA TRBV9 CASSVATDTQYF TGTGCCAGCAGCGTAGCTACAGATACGCAGTATTTT
TRBJ1-2 NA NA TRBV30 CAWSVVVGGGYTF TGTGCCTGGAGTGTAGTTGTCGGGGGTGGCTACACCTTC
TRBJ2-1 NA few TRBV7-9 CASSLYQVPEQFF TGTGCCAGCAGCTTATATCAGGTCCCTGAGCAGTTCTTC
TRBJ2-5 NA NA TRBV13 CASSLEQRFFGLGQETQYF TGTGCCAGCAGCTTAGAACAGCGGTTCTTCGGGCTAGGCCAAGAGACCCAGTACTTC
TRBJ2-7 NA NA TRBV28 CASSRRPNFSYEQYF TGTGCCAGCAGTCGGAGACCAAATTTCTCCTACGAGCAGTACTTC
TRBJ2-1 TRBD1 NA TRBV5-1 CASSFGQGSNEQFF TGCGCCAGCAGCTTTGGACAGGGATCAAATGAGCAGTTCTTC
TRBJ2-3 TRBD2 once TRBV19 CASRAISGYTDTQYF TGTGCCAGTAGGGCGATTAGCGGGTACACAGATACGCAGTATTTT
TRBJ2-3 TRBD2 NA TRBV3-1/TRBV3-2 CASSERGGQDTQYF TGTGCCAGCAGCGAGCGGGGGGGCCAAGATACGCAGTATTTT
TRBJ2-2 NA NA TRBV27 CASSFGSNTGELFF TGTGCCAGCAGTTTCGGTTCGAACACCGGGGAGCTGTTTTTT
TRBJ1-2 NA NA TRBV30 CAWSIGRANNYGYTF TGTGCCTGGAGTATAGGCAGGGCAAATAACTATGGCTACACCTTC
TRBJ2-7 TRBD1 NA TRBV11-3 CASSLSTGTVEQYF TGTGCCAGCAGCCTCTCGACAGGGACCGTCGAGCAGTACTTC
TRBJ1-3 NA NA TRBV13 CASSPRGNTIYF TGTGCCAGCAGCCCCCGTGGAAACACCATATATTTT
TRBJ2-1 TRBD1 NA TRBV19 CATSRLQGGHNEQFF TGTGCCACCTCGCGCCTACAGGGGGGACACAATGAGCAGTTCTTC
TRBJ1-2 NA NA TRBV27 CASSLSGEGYTF TGTGCCAGCAGTTTAAGCGGGGAGGGCTACACCTTC
TRBJ2-1 TRBD2 NA TRBV27 CASSYLAARGSSYNEQFF TGTGCCAGCAGCTACCTAGCGGCAAGAGGCAGCTCCTACAATGAGCAGTTCTTC
TRBJ1-2 TRBD1 NA TRBV24-1 CATSYWDRGLANYGYTF TGTGCCACCAGCTACTGGGACAGGGGCCTAGCTAACTATGGCTACACCTTC
TRBJ2-7 TRBD1 NA TRBV29-1 CSVGGQGYEQYF TGCAGCGTGGGGGGACAGGGTTACGAGCAGTACTTC
TRBJ1-1 NA few TRBV9 CASSVVAEMNTEAFF TGTGCCAGCAGCGTAGTGGCGGAGATGAACACTGAAGCTTTCTTT
TRBJ1-2 NA NA TRBV5-1 CASKSGGKVDGYTF TGCGCCAGCAAATCCGGAGGGAAGGTTGATGGCTACACCTTC
TRBJ1-5 TRBD1 NA TRBV2 CASRTGTGGSSNQPQHF TGTGCCAGCAGAACCGGGACAGGGGGCTCGAGCAATCAGCCCCAGCATTTT
TRBJ2-7 TRBD1 NA TRBV10-1 CASTTPGTGGYEQYF TGCGCCAGCACCACCCCAGGGACAGGGGGCTACGAGCAGTACTTC
TRBJ2-7 NA NA TRBV3-1/TRBV3-2 CASSQSGTSKLYEQYF TGTGCCAGCAGCCAATCCGGGACATCTAAACTCTACGAGCAGTACTTC
TRBJ2-7 TRBD2 NA TRBV4-3 CASSQGTSGYEQYF TGCGCCAGCAGCCAAGGGACTAGCGGTTACGAGCAGTACTTC
TRBJ1-3 NA NA TRBV25-1 CASSGGRTGGNTIYF TGTGCCAGCAGTGGAGGCAGGACGGGGGGAAACACCATATATTTT
TRBJ2-1 NA NA TRBV7-8 CASSLIEYNEQFF TGTGCCAGCAGCTTAATAGAGTACAATGAGCAGTTCTTC
TRBJ2-3 TRBD2 once TRBV10-3 CAVGPGTTTDTQYF TGTGCCGTAGGACCCGGGACTACCACAGATACGCAGTATTTT
TRBJ2-5 TRBD2 NA TRBV10-3 CAISAGAAGSAGATGETQYF TGTGCCATCAGTGCGGGGGCGGCTGGTTCAGCGGGAGCCACGGGGGAGACCCAGTACTTC
TRBJ1-1 TRBD1 NA TRBV5-4 CASSSARGRNTEAFF TGTGCCAGCAGCTCAGCTAGGGGGCGGAACACTGAAGCTTTCTTT
TRBJ1-3 NA few TRBV5-1 CASSAYGELSSGNTIYF TGCGCCAGCAGCGCGTACGGGGAGCTTAGCTCTGGAAACACCATATATTTT
TRBJ2-2 TRBD2 NA TRBV7-6 CASSLESGGADTGELFF TGTGCCAGCAGCTTAGAATCCGGGGGGGCGGACACCGGGGAGCTGTTTTTT
TRBJ2-2 NA NA TRBV4-1 CASSQPNTGELFF TGCGCCAGCAGCCAACCAAACACCGGGGAGCTGTTTTTT
TRBJ1-2 TRBD1 NA TRBV6-2/TRBV6-3 CASSSLDRGYGYTF TGTGCCAGCAGCTCCTTGGACAGGGGCTATGGCTACACCTTC
TRBJ1-4 TRBD1 few TRBV30 CAWSVLGQGVNEKLFF TGTGCCTGGAGTGTATTGGGACAGGGTGTTAATGAAAAACTGTTTTTT
TRBJ2-4 TRBD2 NA TRBV7-2 CASSWRELGNIQYF TGTGCCAGCAGCTGGCGGGAGCTTGGAAACATTCAGTACTTC
TRBJ2-5 NA NA TRBV7-9 CASSLTQGLHQGTQYF TGTGCCAGCAGCTTAACACAGGGCCTCCACCAGGGGACCCAGTACTTC
TRBJ1-6 NA NA TRBV7-2 CASSHAGSPLHF TGTGCCAGCAGCCACGCGGGTTCACCCCTCCACTTT
TRBJ1-5 NA NA TRBV15 CATSRDRNTGRISLQGSNQPQHF TGTGCCACCAGCAGAGATCGGAATACCGGGAGGATATCACTTCAGGGGAGCAATCAGCCCCAGCATTTT
TRBJ1-2 TRBD1 NA TRBV5-4 CASNNWGQGNYGYTF TGTGCCAGCAACAATTGGGGACAGGGTAACTATGGCTACACCTTC
TRBJ2-3 TRBD1 once TRBV2 CASGGQGAYRTDTQYF TGTGCCAGCGGAGGACAGGGGGCCTATCGCACAGATACGCAGTATTTT
TRBJ2-7 TRBD1 NA TRBV28 CASSRVAQGVYEQYF TGTGCCAGCAGTCGAGTTGCACAGGGGGTCTACGAGCAGTACTTC
TRBJ1-1 NA NA TRBV2 CASSETQGLNTEAFF TGTGCCAGCAGTGAGACACAGGGCTTGAACACTGAAGCTTTCTTT
TRBJ2-7 NA NA TRBV28 CASSSPGLLYEQYF TGTGCCAGCAGTTCCCCCGGACTTCTCTACGAGCAGTACTTC
TRBJ1-2 NA NA TRBV3-1/TRBV3-2 CASSQGGGYGYTF TGTGCCAGCAGCCAAGGGGGGGGCTATGGCTACACCTTC
TRBJ1-1 NA NA TRBV19 CASSILGGLEAFF TGTGCCAGTAGTATTTTGGGCGGGCTTGAAGCTTTCTTT
TRBJ2-7 TRBD1 NA TRBV13 CASSSSTGAEQYF TGTGCCAGCAGCTCATCGACAGGGGCCGAGCAGTACTTC
TRBJ1-6 NA once TRBV12-3/TRBV12-4 CASSPESNSPLHF TGTGCCAGCAGCCCAGAATCTAATTCACCCCTCCACTTT
TRBJ1-1 TRBD1 NA TRBV25-1 CASRGGGTGLNTEAFF TGTGCCAGCAGAGGAGGGGGGACAGGCTTGAACACTGAAGCTTTCTTT
TRBJ1-2 TRBD1 NA TRBV10-3 CAIKRAGGYIGYTF TGTGCCATCAAGAGGGCAGGGGGGTATATCGGCTACACCTTC
TRBJ1-5 NA NA TRBV4-1 CASSQDLTLGQPQHF TGCGCCAGCAGCCAAGATCTGACACTGGGTCAGCCCCAGCATTTT